This T cell receptor beta chain originates from a study of T cells after yellow fever vaccination. Broader study findings: Clonotypes shared by both compartments, CD4 and CD8, made up a small share.

It was through 5'RACE template switching that TCR cDNA was made, with a universal primer site and UMIs added. MiXCR, run by TCRdb on the 5' RACE reads, gives a single entry per CDR3 protein. The table has fewer than 350,000 distinct CDR3 sequences, 8.5% to 9% seen once; the top ten hold roughly 18%. Regarding this clonotype: The antigen remains undetermined.

This clonotype originated in a man between 18 and 35 years old who received the YFV17D yellow fever vaccine. Sample: PBMCs, taken on the day of the first yellow fever vaccination.

The CDR3 spells CATGTGNEQYF. CDR3 coding DNA: TGTGCCACCGGGACGGGGAACGAGCAGTACTTC. The chain links TRBV12-3 or TRBV12-4 to TRBJ2-7, with D perhaps assigned TRBD1 or TRBD2 (5 bases each). V was pared by 10 bases and J by 5 bases, with 12 bases between. The CDR3 has 11 amino acids.